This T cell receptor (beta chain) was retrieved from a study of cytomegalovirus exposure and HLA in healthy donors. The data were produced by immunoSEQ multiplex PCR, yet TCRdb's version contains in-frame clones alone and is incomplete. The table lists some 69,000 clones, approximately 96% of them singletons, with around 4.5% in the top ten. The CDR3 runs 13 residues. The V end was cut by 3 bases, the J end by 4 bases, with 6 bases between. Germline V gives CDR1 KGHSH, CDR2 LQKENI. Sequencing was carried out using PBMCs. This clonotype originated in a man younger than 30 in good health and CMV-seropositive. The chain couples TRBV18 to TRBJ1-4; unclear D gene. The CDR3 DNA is TGTGCCAGCTCACCGCCACATAATGAAAAACTGTTTTTT. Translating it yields CASSPPHNEKLFF.